The 4 T cell receptor beta chains reported below all come from one sample, sequenced in a study of cytomegalovirus exposure and HLA in healthy donors. The repertoire was sequenced with immunoSEQ multiplex PCR; TCRdb's copy has only in-frame clones and lacks some. The table shows about 160,000 clones, with around 81% occurring only once. The sequenced sample consisted of PBMCs. The receptors here all came from a man aged 25-40 years in good health and CMV-seropositive.

The chain couples TRBV27 to TRBJ2-1; D might be TRBD1 (7 bases). V lost 7 bases and J 6 bases, leaving 22 bases between the germline ends. This CDR3 has 16 amino acids. In germline, CDR1 is MNHEY, CDR2 SMNVEV (reference sequence). The DNA for the CDR3 is TGTGCCAGCACCCTAGAGCCGTCGGGGGACAGCAATGAGCAGTTCTTC. Its translation is CASTLEPSGDSNEQFF.

CDR3 in amino acids: CASSEGIYGYTF. CDR3 DNA: TGTGCCAGCAGCGAGGGCATCTATGGCTACACCTTC. The V gene is TRBV2, the J gene TRBJ1-2; D not resolved. V lost 6 bases to trimming and J lost 4 bases, with 9 bases between them. Germline V gene lookup returns CDR1 SNHLY and CDR2 FYNNEI. This CDR3 spans 12 amino acids.

This sequence joins TRBV5-6 and TRBJ1-6; no definite D call. Per germline, CDR1 SGHDT and CDR2 YYEEEE. Trimming cost V 2 bases and J 5 bases, with 11 bases left between them. The CDR3 totals 15 residues. The CDR3 region is CASSFLGSHNSPLHF. CDR3 DNA sequence: TGTGCCAGCAGCTTTTTGGGGAGCCATAATTCACCCCTCCACTTT. The full variable domain, completed using reference TRBV5-6 and TRBJ1-6, is DAGVTQSPTHLIKTRGQQVTLRCSPKSGHDTVSWYQQALGQGPQFIFQYYEEEERQRGNFPDRFSGHQFPNYSSELNVNALLLGDSALYLCASSFLGSHNSPLHFGNGTRLTVT.

The chain couples TRBV4-1 to TRBJ2-1; D perhaps matches TRBD2 (5 bases). The germline gives CDR1 MGHRA, CDR2 YSYEKL. Trimming pared 4 bases from V and 6 bases from J, leaving 13 bases between. The CDR3 extends over 14 amino acids. DNA for the CDR3: TGCGCCAGCAGCCCCTCCTGGGAGAGCAATGAGCAGTTCTTC. Translated: CASSPSWESNEQFF.